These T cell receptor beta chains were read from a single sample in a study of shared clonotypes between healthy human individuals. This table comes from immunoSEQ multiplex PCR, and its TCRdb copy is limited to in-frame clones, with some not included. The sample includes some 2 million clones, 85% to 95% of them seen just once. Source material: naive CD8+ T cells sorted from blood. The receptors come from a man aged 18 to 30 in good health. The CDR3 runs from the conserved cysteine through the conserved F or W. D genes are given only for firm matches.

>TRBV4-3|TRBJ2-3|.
TGCGCCAGCAGCCAAGATTGGGGCAGGGGCCCCGGGGATACGCAGTATTTT
CASSQDWGRGPGDTQYF
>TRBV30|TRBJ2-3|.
TGTGCCTGGAGCTTGTGGGGGGATACAGATACGCAGTATTTT
CAWSLWGDTDTQYF
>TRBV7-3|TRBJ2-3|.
TGTGCCAGCAGCTTAACCGGGGGCACAGATACGCAGTATTTT
CASSLTGGTDTQYF
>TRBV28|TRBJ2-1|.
TGTGCCAGCAGTTTGACGGGGCCATACAATGAGCAGTTCTTC
CASSLTGPYNEQFF
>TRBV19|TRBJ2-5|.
TGTGCCAGTAGCATAACTAGTTCGGTCGCAGGCACCCAGTACTTC
CASSITSSVAGTQYF
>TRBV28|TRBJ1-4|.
TGTGCCAGCAGTTTAACTGGGGCCGGTGAAAAACTGTTTTTT
CASSLTGAGEKLFF
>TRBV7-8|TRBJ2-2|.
TGTGCCAGCAGCTTAACAGGCTCCACCGGGGAGCTGTTTTTT
CASSLTGSTGELFF
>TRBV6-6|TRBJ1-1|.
TGTGCCAGCGAACTCCTGGAGGGGAACACTGAAGCTTTCTTT
CASELLEGNTEAFF
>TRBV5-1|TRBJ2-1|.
TGCGCCAGCAGCGATCCCTATGAGCAGTTCTTC
CASSDPYEQFF
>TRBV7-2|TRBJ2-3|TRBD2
TGTGCCAGCAGCATCTACGCGGGGGGGCCCCCAGATACGCAGTATTTT
CASSIYAGGPPDTQYF
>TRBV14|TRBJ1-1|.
TGTGCCAGCAGGCGGACTGGAGAGAACACTGAAGCTTTCTTT
CASRRTGENTEAFF
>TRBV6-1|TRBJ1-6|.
TGTGCCAGCAGTGAAGCCGGGCCCTACTCCTATAATTCACCCCTCCACTTT
CASSEAGPYSYNSPLHF
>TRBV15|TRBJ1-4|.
TGTGCCACCAGCAACGAACCTTGGACCGACGCAACTAATGAAAAACTGTTTTTT
CATSNEPWTDATNEKLFF
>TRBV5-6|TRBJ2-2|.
TGTGCCAGCAGCTTTGGCGGGTACACCGGGGAGCTGTTTTTT
CASSFGGYTGELFF